This T cell receptor beta chain was found in a study of early T cells in non-severe SARS-CoV-2 infection. Each single cDNA molecule received a unique molecular identifier. TCRdb reprocessed the 5' RACE reads with MiXCR, giving one entry per CDR3 protein. The table has over 60,000 distinct CDR3 sequences, about 9.4% seen once; the top ten hold about 8.3%. Germline V CDR1 and CDR2: SQVTM, ANQGSEA. This CDR3 is built from 14 residues. The V gene end was trimmed by 3 bases and the J gene end by 5 bases; junction bases not matched to a gene: 7. The TCR comes from an adult who was a healthcare worker with PCR-confirmed SARS-CoV-2 infection or an uninfected control (not recorded which). The J gene is TRBJ2-7, the V gene TRBV29-1; TRBD1 matches 10 bases. The specimen comprised whole blood, sampled at baseline. As DNA, the CDR3 is TGCAGCGTTGATAGGGGGACAGGGGTAGACGAGCAGTACTTC. Translation: CSVDRGTGVDEQYF.